The 5 T cell receptor beta chains given below trace back to one sample, sequenced in a study of graft-versus-host responses after intestinal transplantation. TCRdb's table, derived via immunoSEQ multiplex PCR, lists solely in-frame clones and lacks some. The sample has around 50,000 clones, 80% to 90% seen once. This specimen consisted of PBMCs, obtained 26 days after transplant. These receptors originate from a human patient who received an intestinal transplant, so some T cells may come from the graft donor.

The gene calls are TRBV28 and TRBJ1-5, with 10 bases identical to TRBD1. CDR1 is MDHEN, CDR2 SYDVKM, per germline. V lost 3 bases to trimming and J lost 2 bases; unmatched junction nucleotides: 4. The CDR3 is 16 amino acids. This CDR3 is CASSLRQGAGNQPQHF. The CDR3 DNA is TGTGCCAGCAGTTTGCGACAGGGGGCTGGCAATCAGCCCCAGCATTTT.

This clone came up a few times. V is TRBV7-8 and J is TRBJ2-2; tentative D call: TRBD1 (6 bases). Germline V gene data show CDR1 as SGHVS and CDR2 as FQNEAQ. Trimming stripped 3 bases from V and 0 bases from J, with 14 bases between. The CDR3 sequence is 17 residues long. CDR3 region: CASSFRGSLANTGELFF. For the CDR3, the DNA is TGTGCCAGCAGCTTCAGGGGCTCACTAGCGAACACCGGGGAGCTGTTTTTT.

The rearrangement joins TRBV7-2 to TRBJ2-7, with 7 bases matching TRBD1. CDR3 length equals 17 residues. J lost 0 bases, V lost 3 bases, and 11 bases had no gene match. Germline CDR1 and CDR2: SGHTA and FQGNSA. CDR3: CASSFTTGTANSYEQYF. CDR3 sequence (DNA): TGTGCCAGCAGCTTCACGACCGGGACAGCGAACTCCTACGAGCAGTACTTC.

The rearrangement joins TRBV30 to TRBJ1-4, with D perhaps TRBD1 (5 bases). The V and J ends lost 2 bases and 1 base respectively, with 11 bases between them. This CDR3 comprises 15 residues. The germline CDR1 and CDR2 sequences are GTSNPN and SVGIG (reference sequence). The DNA for the CDR3 is TGTGCCTGGAGTACCCCGGGGGTAACTAATGAAAAACTGTTTTTT. Residues: CAWSTPGVTNEKLFF.

The V and J genes are TRBV20-1 and TRBJ1-2; no clear D. This CDR3 comprises 11 residues. Germline lookup yields CDR1 DFQATT and CDR2 SNEGSKA (reference sequence). V gave up 3 bases and J gave up 8 bases, with 10 bases separating them. CDR3 in amino acids: CSARVSGGYTF. In DNA form, the CDR3 reads TGCAGTGCTAGGGTTTCGGGAGGCTACACCTTC.